What follows are 3 T cell receptor beta chains derived from one specimen sequenced in a study of human thymus T cells. Sequenced by immunoSEQ multiplex PCR; TCRdb stores in-frame clones only, minus some. This table holds 78,000 or so clones, roughly 96% found once. Thymus tissue was removed during corrective cardiac surgery. Material for sequencing was thymus tissue. These receptors came from a boy under two years old with a congenital heart defect but otherwise immunologically healthy.

CDR3 region: CASSRTGQDGGYTF. DNA of the CDR3: TGTGCCAGCTCGAGGACAGGGCAGGATGGTGGCTACACCTTC. The genes are TRBV18 and TRBJ1-2; TRBD1 aligns across 8 bases. Per germline, CDR1 KGHSH and CDR2 LQKENI. The CDR3 totals 14 residues. Trimming at V came to 6 bases and at J to 7 bases, leaving 10 bases not matched to a gene.

The chain recombines TRBV13 with TRBJ1-1; D perhaps matches TRBD1 (6 bases). Trimming removed 3 bases at V and 8 bases at J, with 16 bases between. Germline CDR1 is PRHDT and CDR2 is FYEKMQ (reference sequence). This CDR3 spans 14 amino acids. CDR3 amino acids: CASSFLRGLPEAFF. The CDR3, as DNA: TGTGCCAGCAGCTTTCTCAGGGGACTTCCCGAAGCTTTCTTT.

This CDR3 is CASSPPGQGTEQYF. The CDR3 nucleotides read TGTGCCAGCAGCCCTCCTGGACAGGGAACCGAGCAGTACTTC. The chain recombines TRBV5-6 with TRBJ2-7; the match to TRBD1 covers 8 bases. Germline CDR1 and CDR2: SGHDT and YYEEEE. This CDR3 comprises 14 residues. V was pared by 4 bases and J by 6 bases, with 9 bases of the junction left unmatched. Variable domain in full (rest from reference TRBV5-6 and TRBJ2-7): DAGVTQSPTHLIKTRGQQVTLRCSPKSGHDTVSWYQQALGQGPQFIFQYYEEEERQRGNFPDRFSGHQFPNYSSELNVNALLLGDSALYLCASSPPGQGTEQYFGPGTRLTVT.